This T cell receptor (beta chain) was captured by sequencing in a study of CD4 T cell repertoires in COVID-19. TCRdb's copy holds only in-frame clones and misses some; the assay was immunoSEQ multiplex PCR. The table has some 80,000 clones, under 90% seen once. This CDR3 contains 14 residues. Germline lookup yields CDR1 SGHDT and CDR2 YYEEEE. Germline trimming cut 2 bases from V and 6 bases from J; bases unmatched to any gene: 7. This receptor was identified in a human donor who had COVID-19. The V and J genes are TRBV5-6 and TRBJ1-1; the match to TRBD1 covers 7 bases. Specimen: CD4+ T cells from peripheral blood, collected after recovery from COVID-19. CDR3 bases: TGTGCCAGCAGCTTCCAGGGGGTCGGGGCTGAAGCTTTCTTT. Translation: CASSFQGVGAEAFF.